A selection of T cell receptor beta chains follows, all from one sample in a study of identical twins. Each CDR3 protein gets one entry after TCRdb re-called the 5' RACE reads with MiXCR. The table records 430,000 or so distinct CDR3 sequences, approximately 25% of them present only once. The same sample was also used in a study of T cells expressing NK-cell markers.

Sample: CD4+ T cells sorted from blood. Receptors were obtained from a young woman in good health. The CDR3 runs from the conserved cysteine through the conserved F or W. Fields, in order: V gene, clone size, D gene, J gene, CDR3 DNA, CDR3 protein. D genes are given only for firm matches. For some rows the clone size is stated as once, few or many, or as a class when expanded; others skip it.

V gene: TRBV11-2
clone size: few
D gene: -
J gene: TRBJ2-5
CDR3 DNA: TGTGCCAGCAGCGCCCTCAAGAGAACCCAGTACTTC
CDR3 protein: CASSALKRTQYF

V gene: TRBV15
clone size: few
D gene: TRBD2
J gene: TRBJ2-1
CDR3 DNA: TGTGCCACCAGCAGATCCTTGACTAGCGGGAGCGCCAGCCACAATGAGCAGTTCTTC
CDR3 protein: CATSRSLTSGSASHNEQFF

V gene: TRBV11-1
clone size: -
D gene: -
J gene: TRBJ2-1
CDR3 DNA: TGTGCCAGCAGCTTCCCGTTTTGGTTTCGAGGTCAGAGGGATGAGCAGTTCTTC
CDR3 protein: CASSFPFWFRGQRDEQFF

V gene: TRBV11-2
clone size: -
D gene: -
J gene: TRBJ1-1
CDR3 DNA: TGTGCCAGCAGCTTAGAGCGGGGGCTTGGCACTGAAGCTTTCTTT
CDR3 protein: CASSLERGLGTEAFF

V gene: TRBV12-3/TRBV12-4
clone size: -
D gene: -
J gene: TRBJ2-5
CDR3 DNA: TGTGCCAGCAGTTTAATGACCCGGGAGACCCAGTACTTC
CDR3 protein: CASSLMTRETQYF

V gene: TRBV20-1
clone size: few
D gene: TRBD1
J gene: TRBJ1-5
CDR3 DNA: TGCAGTGCGGTGACAGGGTATAGCAATCAGCCCCAGCATTTT
CDR3 protein: CSAVTGYSNQPQHF

V gene: TRBV20-1
clone size: few
D gene: -
J gene: TRBJ2-7
CDR3 DNA: TGCAGTGCTAGAGATTATGGTAGGGCCGAGCAGTACTTC
CDR3 protein: CSARDYGRAEQYF

V gene: TRBV20-1
clone size: -
D gene: -
J gene: TRBJ2-2
CDR3 DNA: TGCAGTGCTAGAGAGTTGATGTCCACCGGGGAGCTGTTTTTT
CDR3 protein: CSARELMSTGELFF

V gene: TRBV6-2/TRBV6-3
clone size: few
D gene: -
J gene: TRBJ2-3
CDR3 DNA: TGTGCCAGCAGGCCTCGTACAGATACGCAGTATTTT
CDR3 protein: CASRPRTDTQYF

V gene: TRBV27
clone size: -
D gene: TRBD1
J gene: TRBJ2-7
CDR3 DNA: TGTGCCAGCAGTTTAAAGGCAGGGGGCAACCACGAGCAGTACTTC
CDR3 protein: CASSLKAGGNHEQYF

V gene: TRBV19
clone size: -
D gene: -
J gene: TRBJ2-7
CDR3 DNA: TGTGCCAGTAGGCGGGACGGCGGCAGGTACGAGCAGTACTTC
CDR3 protein: CASRRDGGRYEQYF

V gene: TRBV7-9
clone size: many
D gene: -
J gene: TRBJ1-3
CDR3 DNA: TGTGCCAGCAGCTTAGCGTGGGGGAGTGGAAACACCATATATTTT
CDR3 protein: CASSLAWGSGNTIYF

V gene: TRBV10-3
clone size: few
D gene: -
J gene: TRBJ2-5
CDR3 DNA: TGTGCCATCAGCGATGCTAGACGAGCGGAGACCCAGTACTTC
CDR3 protein: CAISDARRAETQYF

V gene: TRBV20-1
clone size: -
D gene: TRBD2
J gene: TRBJ2-1
CDR3 DNA: TGCAGCGGGAGGTTAACCTACAATAATGAGCAGTTCTTC
CDR3 protein: CSGRLTYNNEQFF

V gene: TRBV5-1
clone size: -
D gene: -
J gene: TRBJ2-3
CDR3 DNA: TGCGCCAGCAGCGTTGAGAACGGGGGCTACACAGATACGCAGTATTTT
CDR3 protein: CASSVENGGYTDTQYF

V gene: TRBV5-1
clone size: many
D gene: TRBD2
J gene: TRBJ2-1
CDR3 DNA: TGCGCCACAGCTTCCGGACGGCTAGCGGGGGCGTACAATGAGCAGTTCTTC
CDR3 protein: CATASGRLAGAYNEQFF

V gene: TRBV20-1
clone size: -
D gene: TRBD2
J gene: TRBJ2-3
CDR3 DNA: TGCAGTGCTACCCCGGGACTAGCGTTGAACACAGATACGCAGTATTTT
CDR3 protein: CSATPGLALNTDTQYF

V gene: TRBV20-1
clone size: few
D gene: TRBD1
J gene: TRBJ1-6
CDR3 DNA: TGCAGTGCTCTGGCGGGAGGACAGGGTCGAAATTCACCCCTCCACTTT
CDR3 protein: CSALAGGQGRNSPLHF

V gene: TRBV6-1
clone size: -
D gene: -
J gene: TRBJ2-6
CDR3 DNA: TGTGCCAGCAGCCCCCCTGGTAGTTCCGGGGCCAACGTCCTGACTTTC
CDR3 protein: CASSPPGSSGANVLTF

V gene: TRBV7-8
clone size: -
D gene: -
J gene: TRBJ1-1
CDR3 DNA: TGTGCCAGCAGCCTCTCCCTTTACCGAAGGAACACTGAAGCTTTCTTT
CDR3 protein: CASSLSLYRRNTEAFF

V gene: TRBV5-1
clone size: few
D gene: TRBD1
J gene: TRBJ1-4
CDR3 DNA: TGCGCCAGCAGCCCCGGGACAGGGGAAGAAAAACTGTTTTTT
CDR3 protein: CASSPGTGEEKLFF

V gene: TRBV5-1
clone size: -
D gene: TRBD1
J gene: TRBJ2-2
CDR3 DNA: TGCGCCGGAAGGACAGGAAATACCGGGGAGCTGTTTTTT
CDR3 protein: CAGRTGNTGELFF

V gene: TRBV11-2
clone size: few
D gene: -
J gene: TRBJ2-1
CDR3 DNA: TGTGCCAGCAGAACCACTAAGGGCTCCTACAATGAGCAGTTCTTC
CDR3 protein: CASRTTKGSYNEQFF

V gene: TRBV12-3/TRBV12-4
clone size: many
D gene: TRBD1
J gene: TRBJ2-2
CDR3 DNA: TGTGCCAGCAGCGGACAGGGGACCGGGGAGCTGTTTTTT
CDR3 protein: CASSGQGTGELFF

V gene: TRBV6-1
clone size: few
D gene: -
J gene: TRBJ2-7
CDR3 DNA: TGTGCCAGCAGTGAATCGACAGGACGGAACGAGCAGTACTTC
CDR3 protein: CASSESTGRNEQYF

V gene: TRBV20-1
clone size: -
D gene: TRBD1
J gene: TRBJ2-3
CDR3 DNA: TGCAGTCTTCGGACAGGGTCAGATACGCAGTATTTT
CDR3 protein: CSLRTGSDTQYF

V gene: TRBV6-2/TRBV6-3
clone size: few
D gene: -
J gene: TRBJ2-2
CDR3 DNA: TGTGCCAGCAGGAAGACCGGGGAGCTGTTTTTT
CDR3 protein: CASRKTGELFF

V gene: TRBV7-7
clone size: -
D gene: -
J gene: TRBJ2-1
CDR3 DNA: TGTGCCAGCAGCCGCGACAGGGAGGAAACTGAGCAGTTCTTC
CDR3 protein: CASSRDREETEQFF

V gene: TRBV5-6
clone size: few
D gene: -
J gene: TRBJ2-5
CDR3 DNA: TGTGCCAGCAGCTGGGCAGGTCAAGAGACCCAGTACTTC
CDR3 protein: CASSWAGQETQYF